This TCR beta chain is drawn from a study of T-cell memory formation after mild COVID-19. This clonotype was seen a handful of times. A single record per CDR3 protein comes from TCRdb applying MiXCR to the 5' RACE reads. Of hundreds of thousands of distinct CDR3 sequences listed, 15% to 25% are singletons. Germline-derived CDR1 and CDR2 are SGHRS and YFSETQ. The CDR3 sequence is 15 residues long. J gave up 4 bases and V 4 bases, and 8 bases lay outside the gene matches. The chain uses TRBV5-1 and TRBJ1-3; 7 positions agree with TRBD1. This receptor was obtained from an adult woman who had mild COVID-19 (a few samples of this study predate the infection). Cell type and time point are not known. Sequencing input: PBMCs or a T cell subset sorted from them (not recorded which). CDR3 loop: CASSAGGNPGNTIYF. The CDR3 DNA sequence: TGCGCCAGCAGCGCAGGGGGGAATCCCGGAAACACCATATATTTT. The complete variable domain, with remaining parts taken from reference TRBV5-1 and TRBJ1-3, reads KAGVTQTPRYLIKTRGQQVTLSCSPISGHRSVSWYQQTPGQGLQFLFEYFSETQRNKGNFPGRFSGRQFSNSRSEMNVSTLELGDSALYLCASSAGGNPGNTIYFGEGSWLTVV.